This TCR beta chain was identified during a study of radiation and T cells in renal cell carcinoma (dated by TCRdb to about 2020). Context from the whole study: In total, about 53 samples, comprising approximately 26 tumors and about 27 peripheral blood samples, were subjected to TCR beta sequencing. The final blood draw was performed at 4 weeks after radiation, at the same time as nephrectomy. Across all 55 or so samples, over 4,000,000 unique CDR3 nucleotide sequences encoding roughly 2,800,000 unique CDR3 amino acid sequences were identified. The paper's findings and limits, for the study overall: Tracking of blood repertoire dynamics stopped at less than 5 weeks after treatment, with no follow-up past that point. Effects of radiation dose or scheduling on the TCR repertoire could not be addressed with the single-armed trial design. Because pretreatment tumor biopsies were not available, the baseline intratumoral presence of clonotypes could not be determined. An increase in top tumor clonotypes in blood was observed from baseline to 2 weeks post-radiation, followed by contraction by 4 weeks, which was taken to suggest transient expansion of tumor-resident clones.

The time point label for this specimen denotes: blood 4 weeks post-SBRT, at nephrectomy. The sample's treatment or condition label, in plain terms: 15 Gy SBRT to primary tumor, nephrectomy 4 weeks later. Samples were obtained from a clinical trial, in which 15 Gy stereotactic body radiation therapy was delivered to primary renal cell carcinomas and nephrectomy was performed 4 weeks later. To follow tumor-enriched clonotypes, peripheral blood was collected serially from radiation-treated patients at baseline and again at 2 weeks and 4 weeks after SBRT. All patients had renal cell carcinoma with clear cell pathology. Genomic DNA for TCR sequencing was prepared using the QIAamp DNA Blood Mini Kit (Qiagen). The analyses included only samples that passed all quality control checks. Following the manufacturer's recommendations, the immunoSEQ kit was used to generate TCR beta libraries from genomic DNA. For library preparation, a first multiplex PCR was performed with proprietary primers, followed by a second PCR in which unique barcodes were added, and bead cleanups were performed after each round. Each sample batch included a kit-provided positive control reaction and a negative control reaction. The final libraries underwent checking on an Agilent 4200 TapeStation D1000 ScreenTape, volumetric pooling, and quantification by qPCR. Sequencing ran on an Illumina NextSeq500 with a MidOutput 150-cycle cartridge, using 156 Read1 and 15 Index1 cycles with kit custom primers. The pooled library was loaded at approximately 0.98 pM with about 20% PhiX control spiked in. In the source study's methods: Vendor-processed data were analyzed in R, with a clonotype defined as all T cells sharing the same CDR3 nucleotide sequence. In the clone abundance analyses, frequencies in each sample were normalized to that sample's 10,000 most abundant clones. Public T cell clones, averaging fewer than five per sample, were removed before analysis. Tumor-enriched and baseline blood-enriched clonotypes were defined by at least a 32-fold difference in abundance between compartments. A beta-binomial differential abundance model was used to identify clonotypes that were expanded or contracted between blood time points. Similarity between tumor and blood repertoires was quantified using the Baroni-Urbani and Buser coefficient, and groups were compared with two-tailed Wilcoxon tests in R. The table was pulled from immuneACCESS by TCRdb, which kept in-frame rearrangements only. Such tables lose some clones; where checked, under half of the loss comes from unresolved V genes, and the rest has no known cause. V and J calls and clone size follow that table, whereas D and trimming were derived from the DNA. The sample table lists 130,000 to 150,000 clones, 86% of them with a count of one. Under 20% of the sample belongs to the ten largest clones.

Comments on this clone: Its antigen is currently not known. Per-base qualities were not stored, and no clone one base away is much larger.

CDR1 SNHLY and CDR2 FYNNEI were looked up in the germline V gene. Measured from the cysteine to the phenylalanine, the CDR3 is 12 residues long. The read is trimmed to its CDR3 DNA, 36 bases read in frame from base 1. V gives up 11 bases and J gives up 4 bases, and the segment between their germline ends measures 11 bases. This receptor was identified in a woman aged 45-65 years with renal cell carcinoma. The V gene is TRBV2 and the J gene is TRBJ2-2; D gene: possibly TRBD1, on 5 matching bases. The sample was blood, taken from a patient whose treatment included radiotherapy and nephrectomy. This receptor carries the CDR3 CASGFLTGELFF. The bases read TGTGCCTCAGGGTTCCTCACCGGGGAGCTGTTTTTT. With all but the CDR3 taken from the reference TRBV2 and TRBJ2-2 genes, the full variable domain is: EPEVTQTPSHQVTQMGQEVILRCVPISNHLYFYWYRQILGQKVEFLVSFYNNEISEKSEIFDDQFSVERPDGSNFTLKIRSTKLEDSAMYFCASGFLTGELFFGEGSRLTVL.